Listed below are T cell receptor beta chains from one sample, sequenced in a study of CD8+ T cells in alopecia areata. The repertoire was sequenced with immunoSEQ multiplex PCR; TCRdb's copy has only in-frame clones and lacks some. This sample yields roughly 60,000 clones, of which about 44% are seen a single time; just over 50% belongs to the top ten. What was sequenced was NKG2D-low CD8+ T cells sorted from blood. These receptors originate from a human donor with alopecia areata. CDR3s include the opening cysteine and the closing phenylalanine or tryptophan. A D gene is named only where the DNA matches it firmly. Clone size is stated in some rows and not others, as once, few, many or a class when expanded.

>NA|TRBV11-2|TRBJ1-1|12|NA
TGTGCCAGCAGAATTGGGGGCACTGAAGCTTTCTTT
CASRIGGTEAFF
>NA|TRBV28|TRBJ2-3|11|NA
TGTGCCACACTGTCACGTAATACGCAGTATTTT
CATLSRNTQYF
>NA|TRBV30|TRBJ2-2|13|NA
TGTGCCTGGGGCGGGTTATTGGCCGGGGAGCTGTTTTTT
CAWGGLLAGELFF
>few|TRBV29-1|TRBJ2-1|15|TRBD2
TGCAGCGTTGAGGTAACGGGGGGGACGGCGGATGAGCAGTTCTTC
CSVEVTGGTADEQFF
>NA|TRBV28|TRBJ2-5|14|NA
TGTGCCAGCAGTTTACCGGGGTTCCAAGAGACCCAGTACTTC
CASSLPGFQETQYF
>few|TRBV19|TRBJ2-1|16|NA
TGTGCCAGTAGTAGGGGGGAACGGAGCTCCTACAATGAGCAGTTCTTC
CASSRGERSSYNEQFF
>NA|TRBV4-3|TRBJ2-2|15|NA
TGCGCCAGCAGCCCCATCCAAAGGCTAGGCGGGGAGCTGTTTTTT
CASSPIQRLGGELFF
>NA|TRBV27|TRBJ2-5|11|NA
TGTGCCAGCAGAATTCAAGAGACCCAGTACTTC
CASRIQETQYF
>NA|TRBV29-1|TRBJ1-1|12|TRBD1
TGCAGCGTCCGAGGGCGACAGGGAGTAGCTTTCTTT
CSVRGRQGVAFF
>NA|TRBV30|TRBJ2-7|12|TRBD1
TGTGCCGGACAGGCAGACTCCTACGAGCAGTACTTC
CAGQADSYEQYF
>NA|TRBV27|TRBJ2-5|17|TRBD2
TGTGCCAGCAGTTTATCCCTGGCAAGCGGGGTGCGAGAGACCCAGTACTTC
CASSLSLASGVRETQYF
>few|TRBV14|TRBJ2-7|15|NA
TGTGCCAGCAGCCAAGTCCAGGGTATCCCCTACGAGCAGTACTTC
CASSQVQGIPYEQYF
>few|TRBV27|TRBJ1-5|15|TRBD1
TGTGCCAGCAGTCCGGGACAGGGGAGCGAACAGCCCCAGCATTTT
CASSPGQGSEQPQHF
>NA|TRBV4-2|TRBJ2-1|15|NA
TGTGCCAGCAGCCCCTCGGGCCGATTTGTAGATGAGCAGTTCTTC
CASSPSGRFVDEQFF
>NA|TRBV30|TRBJ2-7|12|NA
TGTGCCTGGAGATCTGGCTCCTACGAGCAGTACTTC
CAWRSGSYEQYF
>few|TRBV9|TRBJ2-3|15|NA
TGTGCCAGCAGCGCTCGGGCGACTAGCACAGATACGCAGTATTTT
CASSARATSTDTQYF
>NA|TRBV14|TRBJ2-7|13|TRBD1
TGTGCCAGCAGCCCCGACAGGGCCCACGAGCAGTACTTC
CASSPDRAHEQYF
>few|TRBV28|TRBJ2-3|16|NA
TGTGCCAGCAGTTTGTATGAAGGGGCAAGCGCAGATACGCAGTATTTT
CASSLYEGASADTQYF
>NA|TRBV2|TRBJ2-1|13|NA
TGTGCCAGCAGTGGCACGGTAGGCGATGAGCAGTTCTTC
CASSGTVGDEQFF
>few|TRBV5-1|TRBJ2-1|14|TRBD1
TGCGCCAGCAGCCAAGGACAGGGGCAGGATGAGCAGTTCTTC
CASSQGQGQDEQFF
>NA|TRBV7-9|TRBJ2-3|15|NA
TGTGCCAGCAGCTCGAAGACAGGAGTGGCAGATACGCAGTATTTT
CASSSKTGVADTQYF
>few|TRBV5-1|TRBJ1-5|13|NA
TGCGCCAGCAGCTTGACAGGCAATCAGCCCCAGCATTTT
CASSLTGNQPQHF